The 2 T cell receptor beta chains reported below all come from one sample, sequenced in a study of control samples from healthy donors and cancer patients (dated by TCRdb to about 2020). Library construction relied on the immunoSEQ multiplex PCR assay. Here the immuneACCESS table is served through TCRdb, limited to in-frame sequences with V and J called. Missing clones are a known gap in these copies; in checked studies unresolved V genes cover under half, and the rest lacks a known reason. The sample records about 73,000 clones, about 93% of which are singletons. Together, the top ten hold about 6% of the sample. The material sequenced was blood. Receptor source: a woman aged 40 to 49 in good health.

The rearrangement joins TRBV15 to TRBJ2-5, with 10 positions matching TRBD1. The V gene end was trimmed by 3 bases and the J gene end by 5 bases; junction bases not matched to a gene: 6. This CDR3 has 15 amino acids. Germline V gene lookup returns CDR1 LNHNV and CDR2 YYDKDF (reference sequence). CDR3: CATSRVTGGEETQYF. CDR3 nucleotide sequence: TGTGCCACCAGCAGGGTGACAGGGGGCGAGGAGACCCAGTACTTC.

V and J are TRBV20-1 and TRBJ1-1, with TRBD1 as a possible D gene (6 bases). This CDR3 spans 11 amino acids. Germline V gene sequence: CDR1 DFQATT, CDR2 SNEGSKA (reference sequence). The CDR3 loop is CSLQGNTEAFF. CDR3 coding DNA: TGCAGCCTACAGGGGAACACTGAAGCTTTCTTT.